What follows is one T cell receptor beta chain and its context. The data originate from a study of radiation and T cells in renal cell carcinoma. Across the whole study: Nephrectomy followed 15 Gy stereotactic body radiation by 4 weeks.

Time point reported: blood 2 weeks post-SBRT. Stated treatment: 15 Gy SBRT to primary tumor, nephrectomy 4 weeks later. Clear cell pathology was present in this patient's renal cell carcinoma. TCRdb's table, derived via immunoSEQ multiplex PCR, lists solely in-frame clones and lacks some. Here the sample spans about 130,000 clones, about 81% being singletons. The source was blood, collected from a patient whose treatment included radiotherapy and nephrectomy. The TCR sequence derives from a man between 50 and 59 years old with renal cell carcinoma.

In nucleotides, the CDR3 is TGTGCCAGCAGGATGGGACAGCCCGTCTATGGCTACACCTTC. This sequence encodes CASRMGQPVYGYTF. The V gene is TRBV28, the J gene TRBJ1-2, with TRBD1 matching 7 bases. There are 14 residues in the CDR3. Germline V CDR1 and CDR2: MDHEN, SYDVKM. The J segment lost 4 bases and the V segment lost 6 bases, leaving 8 bases of the junction unmatched.